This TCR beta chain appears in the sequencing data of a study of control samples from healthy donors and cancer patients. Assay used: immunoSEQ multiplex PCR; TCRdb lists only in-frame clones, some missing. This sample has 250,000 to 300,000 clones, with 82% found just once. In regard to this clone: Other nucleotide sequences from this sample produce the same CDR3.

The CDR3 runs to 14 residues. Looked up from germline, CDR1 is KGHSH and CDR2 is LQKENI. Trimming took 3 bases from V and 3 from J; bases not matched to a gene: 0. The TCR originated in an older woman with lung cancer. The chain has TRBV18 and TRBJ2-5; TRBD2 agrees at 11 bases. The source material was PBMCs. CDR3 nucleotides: TGTGCCAGCTCACCGGGACTAGCGGAAGAGACCCAGTACTTC. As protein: CASSPGLAEETQYF.